This T cell receptor (beta chain) came from a study of shared clonotypes between healthy human individuals. Libraries were prepared by immunoSEQ multiplex PCR; TCRdb keeps only in-frame clonotypes and omits some of them. The data show over a million clones, under 80% seen once. Source material: memory CD4+ T cells sorted from blood. Noted subset: CD45RA-negative fraction. This TCR was sampled from a man between 18 and 35 years old in good health.

The CDR3 region is CASKRQTNTEAFF. CDR3 DNA sequence: TGTGCCAGCAAAAGACAGACTAACACTGAAGCTTTCTTT. The chain couples TRBV7-9 to TRBJ1-1; TRBD1 is a possible D gene (5 bases). In germline, CDR1 is SEHNR, CDR2 FQNEAQ (reference sequence). V lost 7 bases and J lost 2, with 11 bases in between. The CDR3 contains 13 residues.